The sequence of this TCR beta chain was determined in a study of blood T cell repertoires in COVID-19. This clone was counted only a few times. Profiling relied on immunoSEQ multiplex PCR, and the TCRdb table lists in-frame clones only, not all of them. The profile shows about 300,000 clones, 90% of them singletons. The CDR3 extends over 15 amino acids. Per the germline V gene, CDR1 is MDHEN and CDR2 is SYDVKM. Trimming removed 4 bases at V and 0 bases at J, with 13 bases between. This TCR was recovered from a young woman with acute COVID-19. The chain has TRBV28 and TRBJ2-7; possible D gene TRBD2, 5 bases. Sequenced material: PBMCs or T cells enriched from blood (not recorded which). The CDR3 DNA reads TGTGCCAGCAGTTATATTAGTGGGAGCTCCTACGAGCAGTACTTC. Residues: CASSYISGSSYEQYF.